This T cell receptor beta chain comes out of a study of Graves' ophthalmopathy and Graves' hyperthyroidism. This clonotype was seen many times. Its antigen is unidentified. The authors amplified TCR beta CDR3 regions, and they did so from RNA transcripts for repertoire sequencing. A first-round RT-PCR used HTBI primers, followed by a second-round multiplex PCR. TCRdb analysed the multiplex PCR reads with MiXCR anew, one entry per CDR3 protein. The repertoire holds 300,000 to 400,000 distinct CDR3 sequences, approximately 17% seen once, with 2.4% in the top ten. Study conclusions and caveats: Most expanded clonotypes in thyroid above 0.001 frequency also showed up in blood.

Trimming pared 8 bases from V and 5 bases from J, leaving 18 bases between. CDR3 length equals 14 residues. Per germline, CDR1 MDHEN and CDR2 SYDVKM. Ophthalmopathy absent within 18 months of follow-up marked hyperthyroidism as stable. Aged 18 to 65, hyperthyroidism patients had new diagnoses of under 2 months' duration. Excluded were patients with other autoimmune diseases, uncontrolled infections, pregnancy or lactation. The chain couples TRBV28 to TRBJ1-2; tentative D call: TRBD1 (6 bases). The TCR comes from an adult woman with stable Graves' hyperthyroidism. The source material was peripheral blood. CDR3 protein: CASLGATGQYGYTF. The CDR3 region has the DNA TGTGCCAGCTTAGGGGCCACCGGACAGTATGGCTACACCTTC.